This TCR beta chain is from a study of blood T cell repertoires in COVID-19. About the study: In each case, the material was cDNA or gDNA derived from T cells, B-cell-depleted T cells, or PBMCs.

V lost 6 bases to trimming and J lost 1 base, with 5 bases between them. The CDR3 is made up of 12 amino acids. Authors' processing steps: Nucleated cell number was recorded as an estimate derived from reference gene primer amplification. Here immunoSEQ multiplex PCR was the method, and the copy in TCRdb shows in-frame clones only, minus some. The V and J calls and clone size are taken from that table; D and trimming were inferred from the DNA. This table has fewer than 300,000 clones, about 85% appearing once. This sequence joins TRBV12-3 or TRBV12-4 and TRBJ2-3; D is unresolved. The receptor was isolated from a human donor with COVID-19, enrolled during active disease. The donor label of this sample is uncertain. What was sequenced was peripheral blood. The CDR3: CASRLRTDTQYF. The CDR3 DNA is TGTGCCAGCAGACTGCGCACAGATACGCAGTATTTT.